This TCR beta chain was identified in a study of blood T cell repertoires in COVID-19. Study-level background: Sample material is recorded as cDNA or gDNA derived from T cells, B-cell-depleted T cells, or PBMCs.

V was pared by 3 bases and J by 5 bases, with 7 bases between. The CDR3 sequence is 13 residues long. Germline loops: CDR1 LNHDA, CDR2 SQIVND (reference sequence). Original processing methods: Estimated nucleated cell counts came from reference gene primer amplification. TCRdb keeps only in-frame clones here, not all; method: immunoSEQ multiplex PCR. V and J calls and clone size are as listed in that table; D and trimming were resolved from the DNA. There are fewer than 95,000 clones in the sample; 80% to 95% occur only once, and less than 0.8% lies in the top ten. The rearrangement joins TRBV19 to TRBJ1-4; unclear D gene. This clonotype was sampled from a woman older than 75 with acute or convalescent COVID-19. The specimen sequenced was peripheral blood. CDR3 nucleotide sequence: TGTGCCAGTAGTATGGGCAGGAATGAAAAACTGTTTTTT. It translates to CASSMGRNEKLFF.